The rows below give T cell receptor beta chains drawn from one sample of a study of T cells in Graves' hyperthyroidism and ophthalmopathy. TCRdb called the multiplex PCR reads again in MiXCR, with one record for every CDR3 protein. Here the sample spans around 690,000 distinct CDR3 sequences, 17% being singletons. The sequencing input was blood. The receptors were sampled from a man in his fifties with Graves' hyperthyroidism. CDR3s include the opening cysteine and the closing phenylalanine or tryptophan. A D gene is named only where the DNA matches it firmly. Where a row states a size, it is once, few, many or the class of an expanded clone; other rows omit it.

V gene,clone size,J gene,D gene,CDR3 DNA,CDR3 protein
TRBV7-9,many,TRBJ2-1,-,TGTGCCAGCAGCCTGACTTTGGCCTCCTACAATGAGCAGTTCTTC,CASSLTLASYNEQFF
TRBV11-2,many,TRBJ2-1,-,TGTGCCAGCAGCTTAGATAGGAGACTAGGCATCAATGAGCAGTTCTTC,CASSLDRRLGINEQFF
TRBV6-1,many,TRBJ1-1,-,TGTGCCAGCCGGGCTAAGGGGGGCACTGAAGCTTTCTTT,CASRAKGGTEAFF
TRBV30,-,TRBJ1-3,-,TGTGCCTGGAGCAGGACAGCTGGAAACACCATATATTTT,CAWSRTAGNTIYF
TRBV7-6,many,TRBJ2-7,TRBD1,TGTGCCAGCAGCTTCGGACAGGGGATCATCTACGAGCAGTACTTC,CASSFGQGIIYEQYF
TRBV6-1,many,TRBJ2-7,TRBD1,TGTGCCAGCAGCTCCGGGACAGCCCTTGGCGAGCAGTACTTC,CASSSGTALGEQYF
TRBV14,few,TRBJ2-3,-,TGTGCCAGCAGCCAAGTGGCAGCCCGCACAGATACGCAGTATTTT,CASSQVAARTDTQYF
TRBV19,many,TRBJ1-1,-,TGTGCCAGTTATTCAATCGGGGTCAGCGAACGCACTGAAGCTTTCTTT,CASYSIGVSERTEAFF
TRBV27,few,TRBJ2-7,-,TGTGCCAGCGCCAGAATGGACGGAGACTACGAGCAGTACTTC,CASARMDGDYEQYF
TRBV7-8,-,TRBJ2-5,TRBD2,TGTGCCAGCAGCCCAGGACTAGCGGGGGCCGGGTACTTC,CASSPGLAGAGYF
TRBV7-9,many,TRBJ2-5,TRBD1,TGTGCTCAGGAGGGACAGGGTGTAGAGACCCAGTACTTC,CAQEGQGVETQYF
TRBV4-1,-,TRBJ2-7,-,TGCGCCAGCAGCCAAGGGCGGTGGCAGTACTTC,CASSQGRWQYF
TRBV27,many,TRBJ1-5,TRBD1,TGTGCCAGCAGTAGACAGGGATTAAGCAATCAGCCCCAGCATTTT,CASSRQGLSNQPQHF
TRBV6-1,many,TRBJ2-3,-,TGTGCCAGCAGTCAGTTTCTGGAAATCTCAGATACGCAGTATTTT,CASSQFLEISDTQYF
TRBV5-1,few,TRBJ1-1,-,TGCGCCAGCAGACCGGGGCCCCAGAACACTGAAGCTTTCTTT,CASRPGPQNTEAFF
TRBV10-3,many,TRBJ1-1,-,TGTGCCACCACAGAGAACACTGAAGCTTTCTTT,CATTENTEAFF
TRBV12-3/TRBV12-4,many,TRBJ1-4,-,TGTGCCAGCAGTTTGGGCAAGGACATTAGGGGTGAAAAACTGTTTTTT,CASSLGKDIRGEKLFF
TRBV11-2,many,TRBJ2-2,TRBD2,TGTGCCAGCAGCTCTCCTGGGGGACTAGCGGAGACCGGGGAGCTGTTTTTT,CASSSPGGLAETGELFF
TRBV9,many,TRBJ2-2,-,TGTGCCAGCAGCGTAGGTGACCCCGGCACCGGGGAGCTGTTTTTT,CASSVGDPGTGELFF
TRBV28,few,TRBJ2-1,TRBD2,TGTGCCAGCATATTTAGCGGGGCGGTAAACTACGATGAGCAGTTCTTC,CASIFSGAVNYDEQFF
TRBV13,few,TRBJ1-1,-,TGTGCCAGCAGCCGGCGCGTTTTAGGGCGCACTGAAGCTTTCTTT,CASSRRVLGRTEAFF
TRBV24-1,many,TRBJ1-2,-,TGTGCCACCAGTGAACGGAACTATGGCTACACCTTC,CATSERNYGYTF
TRBV13,-,TRBJ2-3,-,TGTGCCAGCAGCTTAGAGGGGCTAGCCCCCACCACAGATACGCAGTATTTT,CASSLEGLAPTTDTQYF
TRBV12-3/TRBV12-4,many,TRBJ1-4,-,TGTGCCAGCAGCCTGTGGGAGGAAAAACTGTTTTTT,CASSLWEEKLFF
TRBV12-5,many,TRBJ2-3,TRBD2,TGTGCTAGTGGTTTAGGGACTAGCGATAGCACAGATACGCAGTATTTT,CASGLGTSDSTDTQYF
TRBV28,-,TRBJ1-1,-,TGTGCCAGCAGCCTAGCCCAGGGGAGGACTGAAGCTTTCTTT,CASSLAQGRTEAFF
TRBV7-2,many,TRBJ2-1,-,TGTGCCAGCAGTGACTGGGGTAGCTCCTACAATGAGCAGTTCTTC,CASSDWGSSYNEQFF
TRBV18,few,TRBJ2-5,-,TGTGCCAGCTCACCAGGTTTAACAGAGACCCAGTACTTC,CASSPGLTETQYF
TRBV7-9,few,TRBJ2-7,-,TGTGCCAGCATCCGGGACACAAGCTCCTACGAGCAGTACTTC,CASIRDTSSYEQYF
TRBV30,many,TRBJ2-1,TRBD2,TGTGCCTGGAGAACGGGACTAGCGGGAGGGCCTTCAGAGCAGTTCTTC,CAWRTGLAGGPSEQFF
TRBV6-1,few,TRBJ2-7,TRBD1,TGTGCCAGCACAGCCAGGGGGCGGATGGGGCCTTCCTACGAGCAGTACTTC,CASTARGRMGPSYEQYF
TRBV29-1,-,TRBJ1-1,-,TGCAGCGTTGAATCTACTGAAGCTTTCTTT,CSVESTEAFF
TRBV9,few,TRBJ2-2,-,TGTGCCAGCAGCGCCCGACCCCTAGGCGGGGAGCTGTTTTTT,CASSARPLGGELFF